The next 5 T cell receptor beta chains were all read from a single sample in a study of regulatory T cells in long-lasting Graves disease. Time point defined: newly diagnosed GD, antithyroid drugs for less than 3 months. Preparation of the TCR library used RNA extracted from PBMCs. Arm-PCR of CDR3 regions and iRepertoire HTBI primers were used to build TCR beta libraries. Via MiXCR, TCRdb re-called the multiplex PCR reads, giving one row per CDR3 protein. The sample holds some 560,000 distinct CDR3 sequences, 15% to 20% seen once. This same sample was also part of a study on T cells in Graves' hyperthyroidism and ophthalmopathy.

The sequences come from peripheral blood mononuclear cells (PBMCs), collected at new diagnosis, from a patient treated with antithyroid drugs. The receptors stem from a woman aged 35-60 years with Graves disease.

V is TRBV30 and J is TRBJ2-1; 8 positions agree with TRBD2. Trimming at V came to 2 bases and at J to 2 bases, leaving 2 bases not matched to a gene. CDR1 is GTSNPN and CDR2 is SVGIG in the germline V gene (reference sequence). The CDR3 totals 14 residues. CDR3 residues: CAWSRGGAYNEQFF. The CDR3 nucleotides read TGTGCCTGGAGTCGGGGGGGTGCCTACAATGAGCAGTTCTTC.

This clonotype came up many times. The chain links TRBV6-1 to TRBJ1-2, with a possible D match to TRBD1 (5 bases). The V and J ends lost 5 bases and 4 bases respectively, with 20 bases between them. The germline V gene has CDR1 MNHNS and CDR2 SASEGT. The CDR3 sequence is 16 residues long. Here the CDR3 reads CASSPVSAGEGYGYTF. As DNA, the CDR3 is TGTGCCAGCAGTCCAGTCAGCGCGGGGGAGGGCTATGGCTACACCTTC.

This clonotype was detected ten times or more. The gene calls are TRBV12-3 or TRBV12-4 and TRBJ1-2, with 7 bases that match TRBD1. This CDR3 contains 12 residues. V lost 6 bases, J lost 4 bases, and 2 bases stayed unmatched. As DNA, the CDR3 is TGTGCCAGCAGGACAGGGAGCTATGGCTACACCTTC. Translated: CASRTGSYGYTF.

In this sample, this clonotype turned up many times. The chain recombines TRBV20-1 with TRBJ2-7, with D unclear. This CDR3 has 11 residues. Trimming stripped 0 bases from V and 7 bases from J, with 7 bases between. The germline V gene has CDR1 DFQATT and CDR2 SNEGSKA (reference sequence). In DNA form, the CDR3 reads TGCAGTGCTAGAGAGGCGGAAGAGCAGTACTTC. It encodes CSAREAEEQYF.

The CDR3 sequence: CASSDSHNDPTDTQYF. CDR3 DNA sequence: TGTGCCAGCAGTGACTCACACAACGATCCGACAGATACGCAGTATTTT. The V and J genes are TRBV6-4 and TRBJ2-3; D gene ambiguous. The CDR3 extends over 16 amino acids. The V gene's germline CDR1 is MRHNA and CDR2 SNTAGT. Trimming took off 0 bases at V and 3 bases at J, with 13 bases between the two ends.